Listed below are T cell receptor beta chains from one sample, sequenced in a study of T-cell memory formation after mild COVID-19. TCRdb analysed the 5' RACE reads with MiXCR anew, one entry per CDR3 protein. Altogether more than 350,000 distinct CDR3 sequences are present, more than 20% being singletons, with the ten largest covering approximately 12%. The sample was PBMCs or a T cell subset sorted from them (not recorded which). All receptors derive from an adult woman who had mild COVID-19 (a few samples of this study predate the infection). Cell type and time point are not known. Each CDR3 is given with its conserved first and last residue. D genes are given only for firm matches. The size of a clone is reported for some rows only, either as once, few or many, or as a class for expanded clones.

>TRBJ2-1|NA|TRBV6-6|NA
CASMYRRNNEQFF
TGTGCCAGCATGTACCGTCGGAACAATGAGCAGTTCTTC
>TRBJ1-3|TRBD1|TRBV4-3|NA
CASSQDGTAHSGNTIYF
TGCGCCAGCAGCCAAGATGGGACAGCACACTCTGGAAACACCATATATTTT
>TRBJ2-3|NA|TRBV9|NA
CASSVSPGTDTQYF
TGTGCCAGCAGCGTCAGCCCAGGCACAGATACGCAGTATTTT
>TRBJ2-7|TRBD2|TRBV29-1|NA
CSVVLAGGYEQYF
TGCAGCGTAGTACTAGCGGGGGGCTACGAGCAGTACTTC
>TRBJ1-1|NA|TRBV5-1|NA
CASSLAMAAMNTEAFF
TGCGCCAGCAGCTTGGCCATGGCCGCTATGAACACTGAAGCTTTCTTT
>TRBJ2-6|NA|TRBV15|few
CATSSDSRSGANVLTF
TGTGCCACCAGCAGCGACAGCCGCTCTGGGGCCAACGTCCTGACTTTC
>TRBJ1-4|TRBD1|TRBV6-6|many
CASRPRQGRVEKLFF
TGTGCCAGCAGACCCCGACAGGGTCGGGTTGAAAAACTGTTTTTT
>TRBJ2-3|TRBD2|TRBV7-2|NA
CASSLQLAGTDTQYF
TGTGCCAGCAGCTTACAACTAGCGGGGACCGATACGCAGTATTTT
>TRBJ2-7|TRBD1|TRBV6-5|few
CASSYDRATYEQYF
TGTGCCAGCAGTTACGACAGGGCCACCTACGAGCAGTACTTC
>TRBJ1-1|NA|TRBV7-6|NA
CASSRTLGTEAFF
TGTGCCAGCAGCAGGACCTTAGGGACTGAAGCTTTCTTT
>TRBJ2-7|TRBD2|TRBV6-6|few
CASSYSTMRGIGRTYEQYF
TGTGCCAGCAGTTACTCGACGATGCGGGGGATAGGTCGGACCTACGAGCAGTACTTC
>TRBJ1-2|NA|TRBV7-9|NA
CASSLNWEDGIYGYTF
TGTGCCAGCAGCTTAAACTGGGAGGACGGGATCTATGGCTACACCTTC
>TRBJ2-7|NA|TRBV10-3|many
CAISEPSYEQYF
TGTGCCATCAGTGAGCCGAGTTACGAGCAGTACTTC
>TRBJ2-7|NA|TRBV7-9|few
CASSLGEYEQYF
TGTGCCAGCAGCTTAGGAGAGTACGAGCAGTACTTC
>TRBJ2-7|NA|TRBV7-8|NA
CASRSAGVTFYEQYF
TGTGCCAGCAGATCCGCAGGGGTTACTTTTTACGAGCAGTACTTC
>TRBJ2-2|NA|TRBV3-1|NA
CASSQDSIGELFF
TGTGCCAGCAGCCAAGATAGTATCGGGGAGCTGTTTTTT
>TRBJ2-1|NA|TRBV12-5|few
CASDPGMGDEQFF
TGTGCTAGTGATCCAGGGATGGGGGATGAGCAGTTCTTC
>TRBJ2-7|NA|TRBV5-1|few
CASSRNRDGSSYEQYF
TGCGCCAGCAGCCGGAACCGGGACGGGAGCTCCTACGAGCAGTACTTC
>TRBJ2-7|TRBD2|TRBV24-1|many
CATSAGGYYEQYF
TGTGCCACCAGTGCGGGGGGTTACTACGAGCAGTACTTC
>TRBJ1-5|NA|TRBV4-1|NA
CASSQVQNQPQHF
TGCGCCAGCAGCCAAGTACAGAATCAGCCCCAGCATTTT
>TRBJ1-2|NA|TRBV7-9|few
CASSLVTHSYGYTF
TGTGCCAGCAGCTTAGTGACCCACAGCTATGGCTACACCTTC
>TRBJ1-2|NA|TRBV7-9|few
CASSPQDGPLKGYTF
TGTGCCAGCAGCCCACAGGACGGCCCTCTAAAGGGCTACACCTTC
>TRBJ2-2|TRBD2|TRBV5-1|many
CASSLAPWSGAKNTGELFF
TGCGCCAGCAGCTTGGCCCCGTGGAGCGGGGCCAAGAACACCGGGGAGCTGTTTTTT
>TRBJ2-4|NA|TRBV6-1|NA
CASSEWRTEIVAKNIQYF
TGTGCCAGCAGTGAATGGAGGACAGAAATCGTAGCCAAAAACATTCAGTACTTC
>TRBJ2-7|NA|TRBV5-1|NA
CASSLRLTAAYEQYF
TGCGCCAGCAGCTTGCGTCTGACGGCAGCCTACGAGCAGTACTTC
>TRBJ1-1|NA|TRBV29-1|NA
CSAHRDRPNTEAFF
TGCAGCGCTCACCGCGACAGGCCTAACACTGAAGCTTTCTTT
>TRBJ2-4|NA|TRBV27|many
CATRDYSGLTKNIQYF
TGTGCCACCAGAGATTATTCTGGTTTGACCAAAAACATTCAGTACTTC
>TRBJ2-7|TRBD2|TRBV4-3|NA
CASSQGLAGASFSYEQYF
TGCGCCAGCAGCCAGGGACTAGCGGGAGCCAGTTTCTCCTACGAGCAGTACTTC
>TRBJ1-3|TRBD1|TRBV12-3/TRBV12-4|many
CASSRRQGVAGNTIYF
TGTGCCAGCAGCCGCAGACAGGGCGTAGCTGGAAACACCATATATTTT
>TRBJ2-7|TRBD2|TRBV2|few
CASSRTSGVNEQYF
TGTGCCAGCAGCAGGACTAGCGGGGTTAACGAGCAGTACTTC
>TRBJ1-1|NA|TRBV25-1|NA
CATTGNTEAFF
TGTGCCACCACGGGGAACACTGAAGCTTTCTTT
>TRBJ1-2|TRBD1|TRBV3-1|many
CASSQVTGGASDGYTF
TGTGCCAGCAGCCAAGTTACAGGGGGCGCATCGGATGGCTACACCTTC
>TRBJ2-1|NA|TRBV4-2|few
CASSPRKGPHEQFF
TGTGCCAGCAGCCCCAGGAAGGGACCCCATGAGCAGTTCTTC
>TRBJ2-3|NA|TRBV7-9|few
CASSPVVGTDTQYF
TGTGCCAGCAGCCCGGTCGTTGGCACAGATACGCAGTATTTT
>TRBJ1-6|TRBD1|TRBV20-1|few
CSAAGTGGSQGISPLHF
TGCAGTGCTGCCGGGACAGGAGGGTCCCAAGGGATTTCACCCCTCCACTTT
>TRBJ1-6|NA|TRBV18|NA
CASSLNDNSPLHF
TGTGCCAGCTCACTAAATGATAATTCACCCCTCCACTTT
>TRBJ2-1|TRBD1|TRBV20-1|NA
CSARAPTGKSAYNEQFF
TGCAGTGCTAGAGCCCCGACAGGGAAATCTGCCTACAATGAGCAGTTCTTC
>TRBJ2-5|TRBD2|TRBV7-8|few
CASSLGSGGASGRTQYF
TGTGCCAGCAGCTTAGGAAGCGGGGGCGCCTCGGGTCGGACCCAGTACTTC
>TRBJ2-7|TRBD2|TRBV12-3/TRBV12-4|few
CASSLGGLRLGEQYF
TGTGCCAGCAGTTTGGGGGGACTAAGGTTGGGCGAGCAGTACTTC
>TRBJ1-2|TRBD1|TRBV18|NA
CASSPKPGQGRNYGYTF
TGTGCCAGCTCACCAAAACCGGGACAGGGGAGGAACTATGGCTACACCTTC
>TRBJ2-5|NA|TRBV15|once
CATSRDPKAQETQYF
TGTGCCACCAGCAGAGATCCGAAGGCCCAAGAGACCCAGTACTTC
>TRBJ2-5|TRBD1|TRBV9|NA
CASNPDRAQETQYF
TGTGCCAGCAACCCCGACAGGGCCCAAGAGACCCAGTACTTC
>TRBJ2-3|TRBD2|TRBV19|many
CASSLSGRVSTDTQYF
TGTGCCAGTTCTCTTAGCGGGAGAGTCAGCACAGATACGCAGTATTTT
>TRBJ2-7|NA|TRBV9|once
CASSVGSPGYEQYF
TGTGCCAGCAGCGTAGGGTCCCCAGGCTACGAGCAGTACTTC
>TRBJ1-5|NA|TRBV15|NA
CATSRGSGGNQPQHF
TGTGCCACCAGCAGGGGCTCAGGGGGCAATCAGCCCCAGCATTTT
>TRBJ2-7|NA|TRBV5-6|NA
CASSFPFGEVSYEQYF
TGTGCCAGCAGCTTTCCTTTCGGGGAAGTCTCCTACGAGCAGTACTTC
>TRBJ2-7|TRBD1|TRBV7-6|NA
CASSIGGTGVNEQYF
TGTGCCAGCAGCATTGGGGGGACAGGGGTCAACGAGCAGTACTTC